Listed below are T cell receptor beta chains from one sample, sequenced in a study of blood T cell repertoires in COVID-19. Using immunoSEQ multiplex PCR, the repertoire was profiled, and TCRdb retains in-frame clones only, with some absent. The sample shows 200,000 to 300,000 clones, 86% of them seen only once. Sequencing input: PBMCs or T cells enriched from blood (not recorded which). These receptors came from a man aged 35 to 55 who had recovered from COVID-19. Both conserved end residues are trimmed from each CDR3. Clone size is shown for a subset of rows, as once, few, many or a class of expanded clone.

CDR3 protein: ASSDSRVGH
clone size: -
V gene: TRBV2
J gene: TRBJ1-5

CDR3 protein: ASSLVWRGGADTQY
clone size: -
V gene: TRBV7-2
J gene: TRBJ2-3

CDR3 protein: ASSRTGQSTDTQY
clone size: -
V gene: TRBV4-1
J gene: TRBJ2-3

CDR3 protein: ASRRRLGQETQY
clone size: -
V gene: TRBV3-1/TRBV3-2
J gene: TRBJ2-5

CDR3 protein: SVAPTGQGGTEAF
clone size: once
V gene: TRBV29-1
J gene: TRBJ1-1

CDR3 protein: ASSFPGDQPQH
clone size: -
V gene: TRBV12-3/TRBV12-4
J gene: TRBJ1-5

CDR3 protein: SVEGLSDTQY
clone size: -
V gene: TRBV29-1
J gene: TRBJ2-3

CDR3 protein: ASSPSTGDSPLH
clone size: few
V gene: TRBV27
J gene: TRBJ1-6

CDR3 protein: ASSLVGANKETQY
clone size: -
V gene: TRBV7-9
J gene: TRBJ2-5

CDR3 protein: ASSFKGVETQY
clone size: -
V gene: TRBV5-6
J gene: TRBJ2-5

CDR3 protein: ASSRGTGVTGELF
clone size: -
V gene: TRBV18
J gene: TRBJ2-2

CDR3 protein: ASSRTSLALEEQY
clone size: -
V gene: TRBV4-1
J gene: TRBJ2-7

CDR3 protein: ATSREQGPEKLF
clone size: -
V gene: TRBV15
J gene: TRBJ1-4

CDR3 protein: ASSLGVTTGRNEAF
clone size: -
V gene: TRBV5-1
J gene: TRBJ1-1

CDR3 protein: ASNIAGVGNPPLH
clone size: -
V gene: TRBV28
J gene: TRBJ1-6